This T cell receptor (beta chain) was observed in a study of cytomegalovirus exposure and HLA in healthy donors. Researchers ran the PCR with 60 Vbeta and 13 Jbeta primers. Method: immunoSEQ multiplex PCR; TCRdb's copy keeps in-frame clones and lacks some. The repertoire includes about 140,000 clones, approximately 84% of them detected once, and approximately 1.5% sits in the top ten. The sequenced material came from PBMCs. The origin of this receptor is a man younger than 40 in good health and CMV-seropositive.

This CDR3 reads CASSLRAGDPLNTEAFF. CDR3 nucleotides: TGCGCCAGCAGCTTGAGGGCAGGGGACCCCTTGAACACTGAAGCTTTCTTT. The chain carries TRBV5-1 and TRBJ1-1; TRBD1 is a possible D gene (6 bases). Between the trimmed V and J ends, which lost 1 base and 0 bases, there was a span of 16 bases. Germline CDR1 SGHRS, CDR2 YFSETQ. The CDR3 has 17 residues.